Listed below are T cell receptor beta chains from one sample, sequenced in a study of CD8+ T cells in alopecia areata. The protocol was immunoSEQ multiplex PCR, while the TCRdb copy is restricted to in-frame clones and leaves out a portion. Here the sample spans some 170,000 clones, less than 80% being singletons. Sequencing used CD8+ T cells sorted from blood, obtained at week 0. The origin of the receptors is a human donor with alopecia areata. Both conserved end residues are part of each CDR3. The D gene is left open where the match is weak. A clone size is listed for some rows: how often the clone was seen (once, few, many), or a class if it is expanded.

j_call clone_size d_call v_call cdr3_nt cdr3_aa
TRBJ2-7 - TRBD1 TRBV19 TGTGCCAGTAGCCATTTGCGGACAGGACCGGTCTACGAGCAGTACTTC CASSHLRTGPVYEQYF
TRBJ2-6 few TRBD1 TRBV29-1 TGCAGCGTTGAATCCGACAGGGCCGGGGCCAACGTCCTGACTTTC CSVESDRAGANVLTF
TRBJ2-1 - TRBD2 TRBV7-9 TGTGCCAGCAGCTACCTGGGGCTAGCGGGGGTCTCCTACAATGAGCAGTTCTTC CASSYLGLAGVSYNEQFF
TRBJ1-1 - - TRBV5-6 TGTGCCAGCAGCTTTGGTCTCCTCTCACGCGCTGAGAACACTGAAGCTTTCTTT CASSFGLLSRAENTEAFF
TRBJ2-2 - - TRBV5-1 TGCGCCAGCAGCGATCACAGGGAATTGAACACCGGGGAGCTGTTTTTT CASSDHRELNTGELFF
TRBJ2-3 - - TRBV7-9 TGTGCCTACCGGGGGACAGATACGCAGTATTTT CAYRGTDTQYF
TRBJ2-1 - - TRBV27 TGTGCCAGCAGCAAACCGGGGAGAGGATACAATGAGCAGTTCTTC CASSKPGRGYNEQFF
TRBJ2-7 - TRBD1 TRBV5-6 TGTGCCAGCGGACAGGGCCTCTACGAGCAGTACTTC CASGQGLYEQYF
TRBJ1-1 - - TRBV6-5 TGTGCCAGCGGCCCAGGGACGCCGAACACTGAAGCTTTCTTT CASGPGTPNTEAFF
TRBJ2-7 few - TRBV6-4 TGTGCCAGCAGTGACCCTAACGAGCAGTACTTC CASSDPNEQYF
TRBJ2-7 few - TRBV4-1 TGCGCCAGCAGCTCTACCGGGACACCGTACGAGCAGTACTTC CASSSTGTPYEQYF
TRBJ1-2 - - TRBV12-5 TGTGCTAGTGGTTTGTCTCTTGGCTACACCTTC CASGLSLGYTF
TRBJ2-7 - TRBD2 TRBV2 TGTGCCAGCAGCTCTACTAGCGGGGGCACCTACGAGCAGTACTTC CASSSTSGGTYEQYF
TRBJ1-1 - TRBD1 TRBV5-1 TGCGCCAGCAGCTTCCGACAGGGGGGCAAGGAGTCTTTCTTT CASSFRQGGKESFF
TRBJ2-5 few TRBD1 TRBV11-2 TGTGCCAGCAGCGGTCGCCCGGGACAGCAAGAGACCCAGTACTTC CASSGRPGQQETQYF
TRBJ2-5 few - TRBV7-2 TGTGCCAGCAGCTTAACCGGAACCGCTAAAGAGACCCAGTACTTC CASSLTGTAKETQYF
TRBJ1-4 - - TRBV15 TGTGCCACCAGCATAACAGGGCAAACTAATGAAAAACTGTTTTTT CATSITGQTNEKLFF
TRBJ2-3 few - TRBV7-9 TGTGCCAGCAGAGCCGTCACAGATACGCAGTATTTT CASRAVTDTQYF
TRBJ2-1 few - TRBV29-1 TGCAGCGTTGAAGATCGTACAAGTCTGTTCTTC CSVEDRTSLFF
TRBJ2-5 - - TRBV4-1 TGCGCCAGCAGCCAAGTACTAGGTCAAGAGACCCAGTACTTC CASSQVLGQETQYF
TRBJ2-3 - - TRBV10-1 TGCGCCAGCAGTGAGAAGGCCAAAGCTCTCACAGATACGCAGTATTTT CASSEKAKALTDTQYF
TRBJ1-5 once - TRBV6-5 TGTGCCAGCAGTTACGGGAGGGGTAATCAGCCCCAGCATTTT CASSYGRGNQPQHF
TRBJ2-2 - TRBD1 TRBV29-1 TGCAGCGTTGAAGAAGGGGGCCCCGGGGAGCTGTTTTTT CSVEEGGPGELFF
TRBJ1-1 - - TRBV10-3 TGTGCCATCAGTGAGAGAGACAGGAACACTGAAGCTTTCTTT CAISERDRNTEAFF
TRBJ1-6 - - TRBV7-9 TGTGCCAGCAGCAGGGACCGTGGGGATTCACCCCTCCACTTT CASSRDRGDSPLHF
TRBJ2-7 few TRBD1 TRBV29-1 TGCAGCGTCGCCGGGCTATGGGACAGCCTTTACGAGCAGTACTTC CSVAGLWDSLYEQYF
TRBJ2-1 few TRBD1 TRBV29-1 TGCAGCGTGGAGAGGACAGGGAGCTCCTACAATGAGCAGTTCTTC CSVERTGSSYNEQFF
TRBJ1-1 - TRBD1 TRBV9 TGTGCCAGCAGCGAGAATCAGGGGGCGAACACTGAAGCTTTCTTT CASSENQGANTEAFF
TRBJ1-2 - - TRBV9 TGTGCCAGCAGCCCCCGCCTCTTC CASSPRLF
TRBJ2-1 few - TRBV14 TGTGCCAGCACCCCGTTCGGAGGACAACACAATGAGCAGTTCTTC CASTPFGGQHNEQFF
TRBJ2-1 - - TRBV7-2 TGTGCCAGCAGCTTATCCCAGAGGAGGGGGAATGAGCAGTTCTTC CASSLSQRRGNEQFF
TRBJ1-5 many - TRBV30 TGTGCCTGTGGTTTGGGGAGCAATCAGCCCCAGCATTTT CACGLGSNQPQHF
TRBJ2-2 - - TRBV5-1 TGCGCCAGCAGCTTGTGGAGCGGGGAGCTGTTTTTT CASSLWSGELFF
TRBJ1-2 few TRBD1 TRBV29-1 TGCAGCGTTTTTCGGGACAGAACCGATGGCTACACCTTC CSVFRDRTDGYTF
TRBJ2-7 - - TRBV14 TGTGCCAGCAGCCTCACAGGACCCGCCGAGCAGTACTTC CASSLTGPAEQYF